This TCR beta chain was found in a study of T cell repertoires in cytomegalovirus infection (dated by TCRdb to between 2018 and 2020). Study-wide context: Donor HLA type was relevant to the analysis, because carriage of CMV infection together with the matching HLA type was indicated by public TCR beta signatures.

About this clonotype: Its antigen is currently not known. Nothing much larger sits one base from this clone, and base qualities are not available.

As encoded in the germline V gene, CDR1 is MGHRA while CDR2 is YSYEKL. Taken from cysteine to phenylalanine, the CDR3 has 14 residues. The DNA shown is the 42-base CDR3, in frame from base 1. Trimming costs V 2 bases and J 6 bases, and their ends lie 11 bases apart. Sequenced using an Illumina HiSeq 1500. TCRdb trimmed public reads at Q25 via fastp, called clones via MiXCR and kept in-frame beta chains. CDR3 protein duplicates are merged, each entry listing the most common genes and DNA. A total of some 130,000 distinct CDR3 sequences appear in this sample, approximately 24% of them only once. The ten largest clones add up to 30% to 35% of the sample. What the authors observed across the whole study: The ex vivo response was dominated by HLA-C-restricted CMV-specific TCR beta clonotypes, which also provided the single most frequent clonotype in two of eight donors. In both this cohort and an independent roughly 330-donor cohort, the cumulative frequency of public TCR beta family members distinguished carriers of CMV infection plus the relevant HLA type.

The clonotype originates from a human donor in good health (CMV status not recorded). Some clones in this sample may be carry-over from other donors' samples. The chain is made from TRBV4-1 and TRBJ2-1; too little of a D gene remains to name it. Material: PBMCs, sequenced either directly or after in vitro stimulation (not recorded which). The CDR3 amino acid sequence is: CASSQSPSTNEQFF. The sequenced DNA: TGCGCCAGCAGCCAAAGTCCGAGCACCAATGAGCAGTTCTTC.